A single sample gave rise to the 15 T cell receptor beta chains below, sequenced in a study of T cell repertoires in cytomegalovirus infection. MiXCR, run by TCRdb on the reads, gives a single entry per CDR3 protein. The table includes about 890,000 distinct CDR3 sequences, less than 40% detected once. Antigens of these TCRs are unknown. The sequenced sample was cultured CD8+ T cells from PBMCs, obtained from culture after CMV antigen stimulation. Source of these receptors: a human donor in good health (CMV status not recorded). Some clones in this sample may be carry-over from other donors' samples.

The gene calls are TRBV9 and TRBJ1-1, with D possibly being TRBD1 (5 bases). The CDR3 is 14 residues long. Between the trimmed V and J ends, which lost 1 base and 4 bases, there was a span of 11 bases. Germline V CDR1 and CDR2: SGDLS, YYNGEE. The CDR3 DNA sequence: TGTGCCAGCAGCGTACAGGGTCAGGGCACTGAAGCTTTCTTT. Amino acid sequence: CASSVQGQGTEAFF.

The rearrangement uses TRBV6-5 and TRBJ1-2; TRBD1 might be the D (5 bases). The V and J ends lost 6 bases and 7 bases respectively, with 18 bases between them. CDR3 size: 14 residues. Germline-derived CDR1 and CDR2 are MNHEY and SVGAGI. The DNA of the CDR3 is TGTGCCAGCAGGGGGGGGATATTGGATAGTGGCTACACCTTC. It translates to CASRGGILDSGYTF.

This clonotype has ten or more counts. This rearrangement joins TRBV7-3 to TRBJ2-2; TRBD1 might be the D (6 bases). The V gene lost 1 base and the J gene lost 6 bases, with 18 bases spanning the gap. The CDR3 extends over 17 amino acids. Germline V CDR1 and CDR2: SGHTA, FQGTGA. CDR3 in amino acids: CASSLRNPAGAAGELFF. The DNA of the CDR3 is TGTGCCAGCAGCTTAAGAAATCCGGCAGGGGCTGCCGGGGAGCTGTTTTTT.

This chain connects TRBV19 to TRBJ1-1, with a weak D call TRBD1 (6 bases). V lost 4 bases to trimming and J lost 2 bases, with 11 bases between them. This CDR3 spans 14 amino acids. CDR1 LNHDA and CDR2 SQIVND come from the germline V gene (reference sequence). CDR3 in amino acids: CASSTTGHNTEAFF. The CDR3 coding sequence is TGTGCCAGTAGTACAACGGGACACAACACTGAAGCTTTCTTT.

In its sample, this clonotype was seen a few times. The chain recombines TRBV11-2 with TRBJ1-1; a weak D match, TRBD1 (6 bases). There are 17 residues in the CDR3. Per the germline V gene, CDR1 is SGHAT and CDR2 is FQNNGV. Trimming pared 4 bases from V and 3 bases from J, leaving 21 bases between. CDR3 sequence (DNA): TGTGCCAGCAGCTCCCTCCCGAAGGGGGGAGGTGACACTGAAGCTTTCTTT. Translating gives CASSSLPKGGGDTEAFF.

The gene calls are TRBV7-2 and TRBJ1-2; D is perhaps TRBD1 (6 bases). V lost 7 bases to trimming and J lost 2 bases, with 11 bases between them. This CDR3 contains 13 residues. Germline V gene lookup returns CDR1 SGHTA and CDR2 FQGNSA. CDR3 loop: CASNYGGNYGYTF. The CDR3 nucleotides read TGTGCCAGCAATTACGGGGGCAACTATGGCTACACCTTC.

This clonotype showed up just a few times. The chain has TRBV7-2 and TRBJ1-2; 8 bases map to TRBD1. The CDR3 totals 12 residues. Germline loops: CDR1 SGHTA, CDR2 FQGNSA. V was pared by 8 bases and J by 4 bases, with 3 bases of the junction left unmatched. The CDR3 DNA reads TGTGCCAGCGTCACAGGGGGCTATGGCTACACCTTC. Translated, it gives CASVTGGYGYTF.

The J gene is TRBJ2-1, the V gene TRBV9; possibly TRBD1 for D (6 bases). Trimming stripped 3 bases from V and 1 base from J, with 11 bases between. From germline, CDR1 is SGDLS and CDR2 YYNGEE. The CDR3 has 15 residues. CDR3: CASSAQGGSYNEQFF. For the CDR3, the DNA is TGTGCCAGCAGCGCACAGGGTGGATCCTACAATGAGCAGTTCTTC. The full variable domain, its missing parts supplied by reference TRBV9 and TRBJ2-1, is DSGVTQTPKHLITATGQRVTLRCSPRSGDLSVYWYQQSLDQGLQFLIQYYNGEERAKGNILERFSAQQFPDLHSELNLSSLELGDSALYFCASSAQGGSYNEQFFGPGTRLTVL.

There are a few counts of this clonotype. The gene calls are TRBV29-1 and TRBJ1-1, with D tentatively TRBD1 (5 bases). V was cut by 0 bases and J by 1 base, with 12 bases left in between. Germline CDR1 SQVTM, CDR2 ANQGSEA. The CDR3 spans 15 residues. The CDR3 sequence: CSVEDWRGSNTEAFF. CDR3 bases: TGCAGCGTTGAAGATTGGCGGGGCTCGAACACTGAAGCTTTCTTT.

The rearrangement links TRBV2 to TRBJ2-1, with D perhaps matching TRBD1 (5 bases). CDR1 and CDR2 from the germline V gene are SNHLY and FYNNEI. The CDR3 totals 12 residues. With 6 bases removed from V and 12 bases from J, the gap between germline ends came to 15 bases. CDR3 sequence (DNA): TGTGCCAGCAGGGACGTCAGGCAGGGGCAGTTCTTC. Translated: CASRDVRQGQFF. Using reference TRBV2 and TRBJ2-1 for the parts outside the CDR3, the full variable domain is EPEVTQTPSHQVTQMGQEVILRCVPISNHLYFYWYRQILGQKVEFLVSFYNNEISEKSEIFDDQFSVERPDGSNFTLKIRSTKLEDSAMYFCASRDVRQGQFFGPGTRLTVL.

The J gene is TRBJ2-1, the V gene TRBV15; either TRBD1 or TRBD2 may fit D (6 bases each). The CDR3 extends over 16 amino acids. Trimming removed 5 bases from V and 1 base from J, with 15 bases in between. CDR1 is LNHNV and CDR2 is YYDKDF in the germline V gene (reference sequence). This chain's CDR3 is CATSSPRGASYNEQFF. The CDR3 DNA is TGTGCCACCAGCTCCCCAAGGGGGGCATCCTACAATGAGCAGTTCTTC.

The chain joins TRBV27 to TRBJ2-7, with 8 bases lining up with TRBD2. Germline-derived CDR1 and CDR2 are MNHEY and SMNVEV (reference sequence). V was clipped by 8 bases and J by 2 bases; unmatched bases: 11. The CDR3 loop spans 15 amino acids. CDR3 coding DNA: TGTGCCAGCCCGGTTCCGGGACTAGTGGCCTACGAGCAGTACTTC. Translating gives CASPVPGLVAYEQYF.

The table lists this clonotype with many counts. V is TRBV7-6 and J is TRBJ2-5, with D unresolved. From germline, CDR1 is SGHVS and CDR2 FNYEAQ. V lost 0 bases and J lost 4, with 12 bases in between. CDR3 length: 15 amino acids. The CDR3 spells CASSLAPGWGETQYF. Here the CDR3 DNA reads TGTGCCAGCAGCTTAGCGCCAGGCTGGGGAGAGACCCAGTACTTC.

This clonotype was seen more than once but under ten times. This sequence joins TRBV6-1 and TRBJ2-7; 12 bases fit TRBD1. The CDR3 sequence is 15 residues long. V lost 3 bases, J lost 5 bases, and 5 bases stayed unmatched. Germline V gene sequence: CDR1 MNHNS, CDR2 SASEGT. The CDR3 region is CASSEYGTGGDEQYF. The CDR3, as DNA: TGTGCCAGCAGTGAGTATGGGACAGGGGGCGACGAGCAGTACTTC.

The chain recombines TRBV20-1 with TRBJ1-2; the D is unclear. V was shortened by 0 bases and J by 4 bases, with 9 bases between the two germline ends. The germline CDR1 and CDR2 sequences are DFQATT and SNEGSKA (reference sequence). This CDR3 has 13 residues. The CDR3 loop reads CSAREGSAYGYTF. CDR3 nucleotide sequence: TGCAGTGCTAGAGAGGGGTCAGCCTATGGCTACACCTTC.